A single sample gave rise to the 3 T cell receptor beta chains below, sequenced in a study of blood T cell repertoires in COVID-19. Produced via immunoSEQ multiplex PCR; TCRdb's table is partial and in-frame only. Counted here are roughly 190,000 clones, about 80% occurring once; the ten biggest clones make up approximately 15%. Material for sequencing was peripheral blood. The receptors stem from a man aged 25-45 years with active or convalescent COVID-19.

The count of this clone is one. The identical CDR3 is also encoded by other nucleotide sequences in the sample. The rearrangement links TRBV9 to TRBJ2-3; D is perhaps TRBD1 (6 bases). Germline values: CDR1 SGDLS, CDR2 YYNGEE. The V end was cut by 0 bases, the J end by 1 base, with 9 bases between. The CDR3 sequence is 15 residues long. Here the CDR3 reads CASSVVGGGTDTQYF. The CDR3 DNA sequence: TGTGCCAGCAGCGTAGTTGGGGGCGGCACAGATACGCAGTATTTT.

The chain carries TRBV7-2 and TRBJ2-1; 9 bases map to TRBD2. The CDR3 contains 15 residues. V lost 5 bases, J lost 8 bases, and 10 bases stayed unmatched. Germline CDR1 SGHTA, CDR2 FQGNSA. CDR3 in amino acids: CASSLEGTSFYEQFF. CDR3 nucleotide sequence: TGTGCCAGCAGCCTAGAAGGGACTAGCTTCTATGAGCAGTTCTTC.

This CDR3 is CASSPFDRAPQKDTQYF. The CDR3 DNA follows: TGTGCCAGCTCACCGTTTGACAGGGCGCCTCAAAAAGATACGCAGTATTTT. V gene TRBV18 combines with J gene TRBJ2-3, with 7 bases identical to TRBD1. J was trimmed by 5 bases and V by 3 bases; bases with no gene match: 14. CDR3 length equals 17 residues. The germline V gene has CDR1 KGHSH and CDR2 LQKENI.